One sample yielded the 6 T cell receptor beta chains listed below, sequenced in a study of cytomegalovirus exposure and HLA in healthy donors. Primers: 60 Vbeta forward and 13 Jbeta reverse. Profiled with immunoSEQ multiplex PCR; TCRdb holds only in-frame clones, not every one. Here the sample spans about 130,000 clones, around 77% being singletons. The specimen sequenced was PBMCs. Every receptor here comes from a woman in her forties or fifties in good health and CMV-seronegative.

This CDR3 reads CASSPNRGTEAFF. As DNA, the CDR3 is TGTGCCAGCAGCCCCAACAGGGGGACTGAAGCTTTCTTT. This sequence joins TRBV28 and TRBJ1-1, with 8 bases that match TRBD1. Looked up from germline, CDR1 is MDHEN and CDR2 is SYDVKM. Trimming removed 6 bases from V and 5 bases from J; junction bases left unmatched: 5. The CDR3 totals 13 residues.

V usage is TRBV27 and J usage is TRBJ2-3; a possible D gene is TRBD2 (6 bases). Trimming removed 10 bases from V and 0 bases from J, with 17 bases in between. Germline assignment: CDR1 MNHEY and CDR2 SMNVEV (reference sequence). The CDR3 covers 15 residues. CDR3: CATIRAGSSTDTQYF. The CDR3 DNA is TGTGCCACCATTCGGGCGGGGTCTAGCACAGATACGCAGTATTTT.

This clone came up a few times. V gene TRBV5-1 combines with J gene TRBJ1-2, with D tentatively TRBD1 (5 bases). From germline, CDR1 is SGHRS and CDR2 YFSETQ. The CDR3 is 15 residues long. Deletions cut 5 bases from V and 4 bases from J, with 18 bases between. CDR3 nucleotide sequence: TGCGCCAGCAGAGAAAACCAGGGTATCGCCTATGGCTACACCTTC. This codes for CASRENQGIAYGYTF.

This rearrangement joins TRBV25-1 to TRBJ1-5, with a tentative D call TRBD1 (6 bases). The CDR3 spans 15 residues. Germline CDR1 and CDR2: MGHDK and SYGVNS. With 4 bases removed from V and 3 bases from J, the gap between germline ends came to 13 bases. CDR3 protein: CASSASGTPNQPQHF. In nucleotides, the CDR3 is TGTGCCAGCAGTGCCTCCGGGACACCCAATCAGCCCCAGCATTTT. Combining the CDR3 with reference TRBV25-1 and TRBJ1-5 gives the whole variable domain EADIYQTPRYLVIGTGKKITLECSQTMGHDKMYWYQQDPGMELHLIHYSYGVNSTEKGDLSSESTVSRIRTEHFPLTLESARPSHTSQYLCASSASGTPNQPQHFGDGTRLSIL.

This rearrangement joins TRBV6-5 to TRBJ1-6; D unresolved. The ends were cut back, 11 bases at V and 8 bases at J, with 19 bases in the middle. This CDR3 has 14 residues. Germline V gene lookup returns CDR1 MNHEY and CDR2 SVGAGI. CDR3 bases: TGTGCCGTAGGGAGGAACCCTAACGATTCACCCCTCCACTTT. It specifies CAVGRNPNDSPLHF.

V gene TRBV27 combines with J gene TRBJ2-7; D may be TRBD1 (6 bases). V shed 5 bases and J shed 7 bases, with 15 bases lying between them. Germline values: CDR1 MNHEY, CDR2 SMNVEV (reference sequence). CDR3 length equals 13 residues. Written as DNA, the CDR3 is TGTGCCAGCAGTCCCACAGGGTTAAGGGAGCAGTACGTC. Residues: CASSPTGLREQYV.